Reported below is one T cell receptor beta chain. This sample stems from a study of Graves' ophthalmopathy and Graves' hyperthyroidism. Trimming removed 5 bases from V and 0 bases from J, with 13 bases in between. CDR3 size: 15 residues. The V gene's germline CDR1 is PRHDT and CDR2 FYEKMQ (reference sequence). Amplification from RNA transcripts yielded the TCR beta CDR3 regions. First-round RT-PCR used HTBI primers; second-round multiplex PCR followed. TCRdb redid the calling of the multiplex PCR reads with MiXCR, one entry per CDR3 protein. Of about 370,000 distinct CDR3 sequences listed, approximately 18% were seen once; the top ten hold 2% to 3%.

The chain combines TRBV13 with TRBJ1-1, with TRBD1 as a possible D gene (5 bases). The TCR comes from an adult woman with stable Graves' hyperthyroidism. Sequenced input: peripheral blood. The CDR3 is CASSPRQTMNTEAFF. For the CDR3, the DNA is TGTGCCAGCAGCCCCCGACAGACAATGAACACTGAAGCTTTCTTT.